Listed below are T cell receptor beta chains from one sample, sequenced in a study. One entry per CDR3 protein, called by TCRdb with MiXCR from the RT-PCR reads. The sample carries fewer than 800,000 distinct CDR3 sequences, 12% to 15% recorded once. The specimen sequenced was memory CD4+ T cells from blood. The source is a female donor in good health, serving as a healthy control. CDR3s include the opening cysteine and the closing phenylalanine or tryptophan. The order of the fields is CDR3 length, J gene, D gene, clone size, V gene, CDR3 DNA, CDR3 protein. A D gene is named only where the DNA matches it firmly. Only some rows state a clone size, as once, few, many or a class for expanded clones.

>16|TRBJ2-5|-|-|TRBV12-3/TRBV12-4
TGTGCCAGCAGTTTAGGATGGCAGGGACGGGGTGAGACCCAGTACTTC
CASSLGWQGRGETQYF
>11|TRBJ2-7|-|-|TRBV7-9
TGTTCCAGCAGCCCCCTCTACGAGCAGTACTTC
CSSSPLYEQYF
>14|TRBJ1-5|TRBD1|-|TRBV6-1
TGTGCCAGCAGTAGGGACAGCAGAAATCAGCCCCAGCATTTT
CASSRDSRNQPQHF
>13|TRBJ2-3|-|many|TRBV29-1
TGCAGCGTTGTGGGCATACGCACAGATACGCAGTATTTT
CSVVGIRTDTQYF
>17|TRBJ1-3|TRBD1|-|TRBV7-2
TGTGCCAGCAGCTTAGCAGTGACAGGGGTCACTGGAAACACCATATATTTT
CASSLAVTGVTGNTIYF
>13|TRBJ2-2|TRBD2|-|TRBV6-2/TRBV6-3
TGTGCCAGCAACTTAGCGGGAGCCGGGGAGCTGTTTTTT
CASNLAGAGELFF
>13|TRBJ2-3|-|many|TRBV12-3/TRBV12-4
TGTGCCAGCGCAGGGGCCGGCACAGATACGCAGTATTTT
CASAGAGTDTQYF
>15|TRBJ1-5|-|few|TRBV7-2
TGTGCCAGCAGCTTTGTAACGAATAGCAATCAGCCCCAGCATTTT
CASSFVTNSNQPQHF
>15|TRBJ1-4|-|-|TRBV24-1
TGTGCCACCAGCGAATCCCGGGACACCAATGAAAAACTGTTTTTT
CATSESRDTNEKLFF
>14|TRBJ2-1|-|few|TRBV20-1
TGCAGTGCTCCCCGTTTAAGCTCCTACAATGAGCAGTTCTTC
CSAPRLSSYNEQFF
>12|TRBJ1-1|-|-|TRBV11-2
TGTGCCAGCAGCTTCGTTGGGACTGAAGCTTTCTTT
CASSFVGTEAFF
>12|TRBJ1-1|-|many|TRBV29-1
TGCAGCGTGTGGACGGGGAACACTGAAGCTTTCTTT
CSVWTGNTEAFF
>16|TRBJ1-1|TRBD1|-|TRBV20-1
TGCAGTGCTAGAGATCCCCGTGGGACAGGGGAAAGGGAAGCTTTCTTT
CSARDPRGTGEREAFF
>15|TRBJ1-6|TRBD1|-|TRBV15
TGTGCCACCAGCAGAGTAGGGACAGGGGTCTCACCCCTCCACTTT
CATSRVGTGVSPLHF
>15|TRBJ1-2|-|-|TRBV5-5
TGTGCCAGCAGCTTGGGTGCTGCTCTTAACTATGGCTACACCTTC
CASSLGAALNYGYTF
>18|TRBJ2-2|-|few|TRBV7-8
TGTGCCAGCAGCTTAAGCGGCTACGGGCGGCCCCGAACCGGGGAGCTGTTTTTT
CASSLSGYGRPRTGELFF
>13|TRBJ2-1|-|few|TRBV4-3
TGCGCCAGCAGCCTACAATCTAGGGATGAGCAGTTCTTC
CASSLQSRDEQFF
>11|TRBJ2-7|-|many|TRBV20-1
TGCAGTGCAAGTAGCTCCTACGAGCAGTACTTC
CSASSSYEQYF
>16|TRBJ2-1|-|few|TRBV12-3/TRBV12-4
TGTGCCAGCAGTTTAGCGCTAATTTCGGGGGCCAATGAGCAGTTCTTC
CASSLALISGANEQFF
>16|TRBJ2-5|-|-|TRBV15
TGTGCCACCAGCAGACGCCCGGATGGGGGCGGGGAGACCCAGTACTTC
CATSRRPDGGGETQYF
>15|TRBJ2-1|TRBD2|many|TRBV9
TGTGCCAGCAGCACACTAGCGAGCTCCTACAATGAGCAGTTCTTC
CASSTLASSYNEQFF
>16|TRBJ2-7|TRBD2|few|TRBV7-6
TGTGCCAGCACAGACTTAAAGGGAGGGCGATCCTACGAGCAGTACTTC
CASTDLKGGRSYEQYF
>15|TRBJ2-5|TRBD2|many|TRBV4-3
TGCGCCAGCAGTCCTAAACTAGCGGGAGTAGAGACCCAGTACTTC
CASSPKLAGVETQYF
>14|TRBJ2-3|-|few|TRBV2
TGTGCCAGCAGTGAAGTCGCAGCTACAGATACGCAGTATTTT
CASSEVAATDTQYF
>16|TRBJ2-7|-|-|TRBV7-8
TGTGCCAGCAGCTCAGTGGGGACTGGTAGCTCCTACGAGCAGTACTTC
CASSSVGTGSSYEQYF
>13|TRBJ1-1|-|few|TRBV4-3
TGCGCCAGCAGCCAAGATTCAGGGTATGAAGCTTTCTTT
CASSQDSGYEAFF
>15|TRBJ2-5|-|few|TRBV24-1
TGTGCCACCAGTCGGGGATCAGGGTTCCTCGAGACCCAGTACTTC
CATSRGSGFLETQYF
>12|TRBJ2-7|-|many|TRBV5-6
TGTGCCAGCAGCCGGGACCCTTGGGAGCAGTACTTC
CASSRDPWEQYF
>16|TRBJ2-1|TRBD1|few|TRBV10-3
TGTGCCATCACCCCGGGACAGGGGGCTGGTAGCGATGAGCAGTTCTTC
CAITPGQGAGSDEQFF
>16|TRBJ2-7|-|few|TRBV4-1
TGCGCCAGCAGCCAAGATCGGGGGGCAGGGGTTGGCGAGCAGTACTTC
CASSQDRGAGVGEQYF
>13|TRBJ2-3|-|-|TRBV12-3/TRBV12-4
TGTGCCAGCAGTTGGGAACGTACAGATACGCAGTATTTT
CASSWERTDTQYF
>11|TRBJ2-1|-|many|TRBV28
TGTGCCAGCAGATCCGAGATAGAGCAGTTCTTC
CASRSEIEQFF
>14|TRBJ2-7|-|-|TRBV20-1
TGCAGTGCTAGAGAGGACTCGGGGCCCTACGAGCAGTACTTC
CSAREDSGPYEQYF
>14|TRBJ1-6|-|few|TRBV7-9
TGTGCCAGCAGCCACGGACGGGCCAATTCACCCCTCCACTTT
CASSHGRANSPLHF
>16|TRBJ2-5|TRBD1|many|TRBV10-3
TGTGCCATCAGTGAGTCTCCCGGGACAGGGACAGAGACCCAGTACTTC
CAISESPGTGTETQYF
>12|TRBJ1-2|-|-|TRBV12-3/TRBV12-4
TGTGCCAGCAGCACCGTCAACTATGGCTACACCTTC
CASSTVNYGYTF
>14|TRBJ2-4|-|once|TRBV6-6
TGTGCCAGCAGTTACTCGGGACGACAAAACATTCAGTACTTC
CASSYSGRQNIQYF
>14|TRBJ2-3|TRBD1|many|TRBV20-1
TGCAGTGCTAGCACAGGGGGTAACACAGATACGCAGTATTTT
CSASTGGNTDTQYF
>15|TRBJ2-1|TRBD1|-|TRBV2
TGTGCCAGCAGTGAAAAGCCGGGACAGAGAAATGAGCAGTTCTTC
CASSEKPGQRNEQFF
>14|TRBJ1-2|-|many|TRBV9
TGTGCCAGCAGCGTCCGGGACGCCGACTATGGCTACACCTTC
CASSVRDADYGYTF
>13|TRBJ2-4|-|-|TRBV28
TGTGCCAGCAGTGCCCAAGGGCCAAACATTCAGTACTTC
CASSAQGPNIQYF
>15|TRBJ2-2|TRBD2|-|TRBV5-8
TGTGCCAACGACCCATTAGCGGGAGTCACCGGGGAGCTGTTTTTT
CANDPLAGVTGELFF
>16|TRBJ2-7|-|many|TRBV20-1
TGCAGTGCTAGACCCCAAACAGGCGGGGCTTACTACGAGCAGTACTTC
CSARPQTGGAYYEQYF
>15|TRBJ2-2|TRBD2|few|TRBV7-9
TGTGCCAGCAGCCGGACTAGCGGGAGCGCCGGGGAGCTGTTTTTT
CASSRTSGSAGELFF
>15|TRBJ2-7|TRBD2|few|TRBV27
TGTGCCAGCAGTTCCGGGGGGAAGGGGTCCTACGAGCAGTACTTC
CASSSGGKGSYEQYF
>14|TRBJ1-6|-|-|TRBV4-3
TGCGCCAGCAGCCAAGATGGAAAGAATTCACCCCTCCACTTT
CASSQDGKNSPLHF
>13|TRBJ2-7|-|many|TRBV10-3
TGTGCCATCGAAAGGGCAGGGGGAGGCGAGCAGTACTTC
CAIERAGGGEQYF
>14|TRBJ2-7|-|many|TRBV4-2
TGTGCCAGCAGCCAACGGCGGGGCGGCTACGAGCAGTACTTC
CASSQRRGGYEQYF
>11|TRBJ1-2|-|few|TRBV20-1
TGCAGTGCTAGAGGGAGGAATGGCTACACCTTC
CSARGRNGYTF
>15|TRBJ1-1|-|few|TRBV20-1
TGCAGTGCTAGAGCCGGTAGACAGGTGAACACTGAAGCTTTCTTT
CSARAGRQVNTEAFF